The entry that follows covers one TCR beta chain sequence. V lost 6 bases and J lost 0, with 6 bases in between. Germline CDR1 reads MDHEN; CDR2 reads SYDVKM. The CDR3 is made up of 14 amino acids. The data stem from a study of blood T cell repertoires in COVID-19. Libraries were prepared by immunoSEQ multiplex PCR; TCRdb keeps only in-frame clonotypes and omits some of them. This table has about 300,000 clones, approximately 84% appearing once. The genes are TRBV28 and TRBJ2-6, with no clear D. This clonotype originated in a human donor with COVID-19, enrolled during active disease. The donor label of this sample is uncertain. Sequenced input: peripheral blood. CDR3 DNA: TGTGCCAGCAGCCTGGCCTCTGGGGCCAACGTCCTGACTTTC. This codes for CASSLASGANVLTF.